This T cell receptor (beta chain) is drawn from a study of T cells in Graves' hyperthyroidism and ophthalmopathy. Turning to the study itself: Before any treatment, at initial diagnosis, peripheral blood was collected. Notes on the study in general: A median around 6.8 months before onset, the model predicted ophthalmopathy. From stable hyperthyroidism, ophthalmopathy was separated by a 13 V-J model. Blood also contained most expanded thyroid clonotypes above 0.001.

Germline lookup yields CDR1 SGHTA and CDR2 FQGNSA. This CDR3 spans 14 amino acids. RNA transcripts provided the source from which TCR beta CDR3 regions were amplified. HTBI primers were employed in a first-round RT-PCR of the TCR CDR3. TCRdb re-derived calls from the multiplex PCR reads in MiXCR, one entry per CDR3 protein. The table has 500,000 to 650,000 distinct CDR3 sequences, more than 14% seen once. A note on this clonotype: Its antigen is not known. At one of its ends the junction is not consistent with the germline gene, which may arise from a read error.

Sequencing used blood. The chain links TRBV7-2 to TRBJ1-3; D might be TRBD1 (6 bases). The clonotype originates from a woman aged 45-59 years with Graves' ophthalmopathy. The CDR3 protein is CAGSSTGSGNTIYF. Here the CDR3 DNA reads TGTGCCGGCAGCTCGACAGGCTCTGGAAACACCATATATTTT.